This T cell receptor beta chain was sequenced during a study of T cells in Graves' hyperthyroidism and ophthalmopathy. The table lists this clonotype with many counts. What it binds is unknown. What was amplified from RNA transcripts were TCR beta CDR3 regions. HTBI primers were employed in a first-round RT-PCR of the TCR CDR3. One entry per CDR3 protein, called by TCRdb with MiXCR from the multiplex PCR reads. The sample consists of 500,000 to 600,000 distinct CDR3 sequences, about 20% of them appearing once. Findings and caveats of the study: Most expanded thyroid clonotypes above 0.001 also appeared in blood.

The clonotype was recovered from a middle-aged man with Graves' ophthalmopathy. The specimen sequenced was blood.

This CDR3 reads CASSLDGRNQETQYF. The CDR3, as DNA: TGCGCCAGCAGCTTGGACGGACGGAACCAAGAGACCCAGTACTTC. The chain carries TRBV5-1 and TRBJ2-5; no clear D. The CDR3 sequence is 15 residues long. V gave up 0 bases and J gave up 0 bases, with 9 bases separating them. Germline lookup yields CDR1 SGHRS and CDR2 YFSETQ. Full variable domain (outside the CDR3, taken from reference TRBV5-1 and TRBJ2-5): KAGVTQTPRYLIKTRGQQVTLSCSPISGHRSVSWYQQTPGQGLQFLFEYFSETQRNKGNFPGRFSGRQFSNSRSEMNVSTLELGDSALYLCASSLDGRNQETQYFGPGTRLLVL.